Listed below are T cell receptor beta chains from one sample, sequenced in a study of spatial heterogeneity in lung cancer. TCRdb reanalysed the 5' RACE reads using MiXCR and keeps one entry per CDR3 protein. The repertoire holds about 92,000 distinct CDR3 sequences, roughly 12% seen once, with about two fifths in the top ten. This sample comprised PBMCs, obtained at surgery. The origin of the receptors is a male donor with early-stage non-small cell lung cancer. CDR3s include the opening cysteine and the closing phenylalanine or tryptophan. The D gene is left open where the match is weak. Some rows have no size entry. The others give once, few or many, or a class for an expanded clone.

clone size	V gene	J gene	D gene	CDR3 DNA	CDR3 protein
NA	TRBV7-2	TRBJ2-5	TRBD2	TGTGCCAGCAGCCCCCAGCGGGGGGAGGGGGAGACCCAGTACTTC	CASSPQRGEGETQYF
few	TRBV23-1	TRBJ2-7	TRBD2	TGCGCCAGCAGTCAATCTCCCAACCTGGGGGGGAGTCGTCGGGAGCAGTACTTC	CASSQSPNLGGSRREQYF
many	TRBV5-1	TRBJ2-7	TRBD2	TGCGCCAGCGGACTTCAGACTAGCGGGAGATCCGAGCAGTACTTC	CASGLQTSGRSEQYF
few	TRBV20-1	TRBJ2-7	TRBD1	TGCAGTGCCTGGGGACAGGGGACATCCCACGAGCAGTACTTC	CSAWGQGTSHEQYF
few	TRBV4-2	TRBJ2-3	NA	TGTGCCAGCAGCCAGTCTTCGGCAGATACGCAGTATTTT	CASSQSSADTQYF
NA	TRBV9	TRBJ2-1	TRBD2	TGTGCCAGCAGCGTAGCGGGAGGGGTACAAGGTGAGCAGTTCTTC	CASSVAGGVQGEQFF
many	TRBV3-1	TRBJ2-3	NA	TGTGCCAGCAGCCAAGTGTCTAGCCGCACAGATACGCAGTATTTT	CASSQVSSRTDTQYF
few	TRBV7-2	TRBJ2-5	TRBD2	TGTGCCAGCAGCTTAGCCAGCGGGGGGCCCAAGGAGACCCAGTACTTC	CASSLASGGPKETQYF
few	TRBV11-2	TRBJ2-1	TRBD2	TGTGCCAGCAGCTTTCGGGGGGGCCGAGTCTCCTACAATGAGCAGTTCTTC	CASSFRGGRVSYNEQFF
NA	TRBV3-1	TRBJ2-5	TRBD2	TGTGCCAGCAGCCTCGAGACCGGGGGGGCCGGTGAGACCCAGTACTTC	CASSLETGGAGETQYF
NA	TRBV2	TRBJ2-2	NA	TGTGCCAGCAGGGAATCGAACTACCCGTCTAGAGACACCGGGGAGCTGTTTTTT	CASRESNYPSRDTGELFF
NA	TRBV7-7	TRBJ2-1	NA	TGTGCTAGCAGCTCGGACAGTTACAATGAGCAGTTCTTC	CASSSDSYNEQFF
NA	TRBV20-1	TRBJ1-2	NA	TGCAGTGCGTCCCCCCCCGGGCAGAGTGGTGGCTACACCTTC	CSASPPGQSGGYTF
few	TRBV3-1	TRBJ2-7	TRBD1	TGTGCCAGCAGCCACGCGGGACAGGGGATAGGAGAGCAGTACTTC	CASSHAGQGIGEQYF
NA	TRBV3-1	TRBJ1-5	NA	TGTGCCAGCAGCCACCCCGAGGGTCAGCCCCAGCATTTT	CASSHPEGQPQHF
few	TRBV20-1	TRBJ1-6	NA	TGCAGTGCTAGATCTTGGGGTAATTCACCCCTCCACTTT	CSARSWGNSPLHF
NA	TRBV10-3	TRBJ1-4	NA	TGTGCCATCAGTGACCGAACAGCAACTAATGAAAAACTGTTTTTT	CAISDRTATNEKLFF
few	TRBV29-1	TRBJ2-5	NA	TGCAGCGCATCCCGGGACACTCAAGAGACCCAGTACTTC	CSASRDTQETQYF
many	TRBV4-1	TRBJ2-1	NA	TGCGCCAGCAGCCAAGATCGGCAGGTTCGTGGCAATGAGCAGTTCTTC	CASSQDRQVRGNEQFF
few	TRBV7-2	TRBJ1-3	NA	TGTGCCAGCAGCTTACTAGCCGGGGCCCTCTACTCTGGAAACACCATATATTTT	CASSLLAGALYSGNTIYF
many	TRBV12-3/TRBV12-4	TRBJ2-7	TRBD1	TGTGCCAGCAGTTTAGCCCCGACAGGGTTCTACGAGCAGTACTTC	CASSLAPTGFYEQYF
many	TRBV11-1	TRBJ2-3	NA	TGTGCCAGCAGCGATAGGAGCGGCCCCCTCAGAGGGACGCAGTATTTT	CASSDRSGPLRGTQYF
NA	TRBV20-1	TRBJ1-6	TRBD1	TGCAGTGCTAGCCCCCGTAGAGGGACAGCATCTATTAATTCACCCCTCCACTTT	CSASPRRGTASINSPLHF
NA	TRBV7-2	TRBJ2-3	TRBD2	TGTGCCAGCAGCTTCGCTAGCGGGAGTGATACGCAGTATTTT	CASSFASGSDTQYF
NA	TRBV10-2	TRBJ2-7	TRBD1	TGCGCCAGCGCCCCCTCGACAGGGGTCGAGCAGTACTTC	CASAPSTGVEQYF
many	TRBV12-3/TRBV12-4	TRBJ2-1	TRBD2	TGTGCCAGCAGTCCCTCGGGCAGGGAGGGTAATGAGCAGTTCTTC	CASSPSGREGNEQFF
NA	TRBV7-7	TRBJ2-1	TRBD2	TGTGCTAGCAGCGTTTCAGCGGGGGGGATTGGTGAGCAGTTCTTC	CASSVSAGGIGEQFF
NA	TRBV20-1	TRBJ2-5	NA	TGCAGTGCTAGACCTAAACCCCTGTACCAAGAGACCCAGTACTTC	CSARPKPLYQETQYF
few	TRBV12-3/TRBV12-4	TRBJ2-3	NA	TGTGCCAGCACCTTCGGCCTAATCCCCCCAGATACGCAGTATTTT	CASTFGLIPPDTQYF
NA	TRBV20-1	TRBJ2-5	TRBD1	TGCAGTGCTAGAGATAGTGCGCAGGGGGTCCAAGAGACCCAGTACTTC	CSARDSAQGVQETQYF
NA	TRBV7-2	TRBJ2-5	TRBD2	TGTGCCAGCAGCTTAGCGACTAGCGGGGGATACAAAGAGACCCAGTACTTC	CASSLATSGGYKETQYF
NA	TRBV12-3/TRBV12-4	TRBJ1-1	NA	TGTGCCAGCAGTTTCACAGAAAACACTGAAGCTTTCTTT	CASSFTENTEAFF
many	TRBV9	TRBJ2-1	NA	TGTGCCAGCAGCGTAGGTAGCGCTGGGTACAATGAGCAGTTCTTC	CASSVGSAGYNEQFF
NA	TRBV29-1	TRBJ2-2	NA	TGCAGCTCTGGAGGGAACACCGGGGAGCTGTTTTTT	CSSGGNTGELFF
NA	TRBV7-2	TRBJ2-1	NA	TGTGCCAGCAGCTTAGTAAGGGGATACAATGAGCAGTTCTTC	CASSLVRGYNEQFF
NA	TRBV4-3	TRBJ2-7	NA	TGCGCCAGCAGCCAAGATTCCGGCTCCTACGAGCAGTACTTC	CASSQDSGSYEQYF
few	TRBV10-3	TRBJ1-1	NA	TGTGCCATCAGTGGGTTTTTGGGGATGAACACTGAAGCTTTCTTT	CAISGFLGMNTEAFF
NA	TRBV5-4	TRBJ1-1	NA	TGTGCCAGCAGCTTCATGAGCGGGAACACTGAAGCTTTCTTT	CASSFMSGNTEAFF
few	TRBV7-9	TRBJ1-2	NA	TGTGCCAGCAGCTACTCAATACCCTACACCTTC	CASSYSIPYTF
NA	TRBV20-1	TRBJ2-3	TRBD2	TGCAGTGCTAGAATCGTGGGGCCTAGCGGGCTCCCAGATACGCAGTATTTT	CSARIVGPSGLPDTQYF
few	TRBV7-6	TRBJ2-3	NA	TGTGCCAGCGCTAAAACAGATACGCAGTATTTT	CASAKTDTQYF
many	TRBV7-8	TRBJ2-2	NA	TGTGCCAGCAGCTTAGTAGGGGCGGCCGGGGAGCTGTTTTTT	CASSLVGAAGELFF
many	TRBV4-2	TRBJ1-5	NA	TGTGCCAGCAGCCAAGACGGCGGCAATCAGCCCCAGCATTTT	CASSQDGGNQPQHF
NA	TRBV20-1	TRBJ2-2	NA	TGCAGTGCTCGCCGGAGGACCCCGTGGGCCGGGGAGCTGTTTTTT	CSARRRTPWAGELFF
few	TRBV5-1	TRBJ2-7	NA	TGCGCCTCTGGAGGGGGAGATAACTACGAGCAGTACTTC	CASGGGDNYEQYF
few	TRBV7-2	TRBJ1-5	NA	TGTGCCAGCAGCTTATTTGTGGATCAGCCCCAGCATTTT	CASSLFVDQPQHF
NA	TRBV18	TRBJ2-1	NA	TGTGCCAGCTCACAGGAGTTCAGCTCCTACAATGAGCAGTTCTTC	CASSQEFSSYNEQFF
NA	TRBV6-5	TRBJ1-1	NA	TGTGCCAGCAGTCCCTCCGGGGGCGGCACTAAAGCTTTCTTT	CASSPSGGGTKAFF
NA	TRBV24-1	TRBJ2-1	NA	TGTGCCACCAGTCCCCCCGGAAGCTCCTACAATGAGCAGTTCTTC	CATSPPGSSYNEQFF
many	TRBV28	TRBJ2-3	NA	TGTGCCAGCAACCCAGCGCTCACAGATACGCAGTATTTT	CASNPALTDTQYF
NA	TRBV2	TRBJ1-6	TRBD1	TGTGCCAGCAGTCGGGACAGCGTCGATAATTCACCCCTCCACTTT	CASSRDSVDNSPLHF
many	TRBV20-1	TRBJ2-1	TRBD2	TGCAGTGCTGCTAGACTAGCGGGGTCCTACAATGAGCAGTTCTTC	CSAARLAGSYNEQFF